This T cell receptor beta chain originates from a study of blood T cell repertoires in COVID-19. Only in-frame clones appear in the TCRdb table, and some are missing; sequencing was by immunoSEQ multiplex PCR. There are around 140,000 clones in the sample; 84% occur only once, and 1.4% to 1.5% lies in the top ten. The V gene's germline CDR1 is WNHNN and CDR2 SYGVQD (reference sequence). Trimming cost V 4 bases and J 1 base, with 6 bases left between them. This CDR3 spans 13 amino acids. The clonotype originates from a man between 60 and 75 years old with acute or convalescent COVID-19. The chain combines TRBV10-1 with TRBJ2-3; D is perhaps TRBD1 (5 bases). Sequencing used peripheral blood. The CDR3 region has the DNA TGCGCCAGCAGTGTGACAGGCACAGATACGCAGTATTTT. Encoded protein: CASSVTGTDTQYF.